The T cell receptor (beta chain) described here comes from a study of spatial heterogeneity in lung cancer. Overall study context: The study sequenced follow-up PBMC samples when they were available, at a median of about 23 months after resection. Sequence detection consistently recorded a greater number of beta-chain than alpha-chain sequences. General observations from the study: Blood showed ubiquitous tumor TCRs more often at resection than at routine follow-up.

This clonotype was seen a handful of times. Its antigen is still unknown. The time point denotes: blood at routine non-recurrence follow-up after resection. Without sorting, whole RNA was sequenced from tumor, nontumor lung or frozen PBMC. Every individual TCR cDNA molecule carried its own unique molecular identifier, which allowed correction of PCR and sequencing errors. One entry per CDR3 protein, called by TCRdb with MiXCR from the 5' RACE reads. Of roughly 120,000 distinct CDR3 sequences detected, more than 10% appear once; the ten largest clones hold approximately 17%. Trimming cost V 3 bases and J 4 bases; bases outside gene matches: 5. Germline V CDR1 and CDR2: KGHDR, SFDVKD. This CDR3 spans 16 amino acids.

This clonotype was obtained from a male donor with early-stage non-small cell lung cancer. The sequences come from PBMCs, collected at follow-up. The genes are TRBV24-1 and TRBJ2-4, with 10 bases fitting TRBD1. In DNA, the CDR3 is TGTGCCACCAGTGATAGGACAGGGGGTTCGAAAAACATTCAGTACTTC. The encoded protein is CATSDRTGGSKNIQYF.